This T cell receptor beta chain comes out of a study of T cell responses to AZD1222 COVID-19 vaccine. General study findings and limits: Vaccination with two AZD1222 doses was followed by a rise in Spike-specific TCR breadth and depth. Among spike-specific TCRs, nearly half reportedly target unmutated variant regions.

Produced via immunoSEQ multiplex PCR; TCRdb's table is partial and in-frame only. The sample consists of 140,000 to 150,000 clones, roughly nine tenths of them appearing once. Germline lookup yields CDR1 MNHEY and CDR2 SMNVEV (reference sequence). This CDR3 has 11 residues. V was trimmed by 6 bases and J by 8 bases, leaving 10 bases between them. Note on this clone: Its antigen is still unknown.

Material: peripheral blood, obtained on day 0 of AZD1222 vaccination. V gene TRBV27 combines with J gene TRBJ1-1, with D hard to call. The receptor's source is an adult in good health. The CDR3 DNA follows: TGTGCCAGCAGCCTCAGGTTGGAAGCTTTCTTT. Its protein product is CASSLRLEAFF.